Listed here is a single TCR beta chain. Its specificity is unknown. This sample is drawn from a study of T cells in Graves' hyperthyroidism and ophthalmopathy. The study, taken as a whole, reports: Researchers found most expanded thyroid clonotypes above 0.001 in blood as well.

This CDR3 spans 15 amino acids. V lost 7 bases, J lost 0 bases, and 10 bases stayed unmatched. CDR1 SQVTM and CDR2 ANQGSEA come from the germline V gene. A lack of ophthalmopathy progression within 18 months defined stable Graves' hyperthyroidism. A patient was excluded if there was uncontrolled infection, other autoimmune disease, pregnancy or lactation. From less than 13 ml of fresh peripheral blood, PBMCs were isolated. Researchers took RNA transcripts and amplified the TCR beta CDR3 regions from them. The TCR CDR3 was amplified in a first-round RT-PCR using the HTBI primer set. TCRdb called the multiplex PCR reads again in MiXCR, with one record for every CDR3 protein. This sample yields 550,000 to 650,000 distinct CDR3 sequences, of which 14% are seen a single time; over 11% belongs to the top ten.

The J gene is TRBJ2-3, the V gene TRBV29-1, with TRBD2 matching 7 bases. The sample comprised blood. This TCR derives from a woman aged 40 to 50 with Graves' hyperthyroidism. CDR3 in DNA: TGCAGCGGGCAAGCTAGCGGAGCTAGCACAGATACGCAGTATTTT. It encodes CSGQASGASTDTQYF.